The 5 T cell receptor beta chains given below trace back to one sample, sequenced in a study of blood T cell repertoires in COVID-19. The protocol was immunoSEQ multiplex PCR, while the TCRdb copy is restricted to in-frame clones and leaves out a portion. Of around 94,000 clones in the sample, 80% were seen once. The material sequenced was peripheral blood. Receptors were obtained from a human donor in a cohort sampled during active COVID-19.

This clone appeared a single time. The CDR3 DNA follows: TGTGCCAGCAGTTCCGCTCCGGGACAGGGCGCCCCCCCCCGCTGGCTAGTTGAAGCTTTCTTT. Translating it yields CASSSAPGQGAPPRWLVEAFF. V gene TRBV27 combines with J gene TRBJ1-1; TRBD1 aligns across 9 bases. The V gene's germline CDR1 is MNHEY and CDR2 SMNVEV (reference sequence). This CDR3 region has 21 residues. Trimming removed 4 bases from V and 7 bases from J; junction bases left unmatched: 28.

The chain employs TRBV5-1 and TRBJ1-1; TRBD1 matches 7 bases. There are 13 residues in the CDR3. CDR1 is SGHRS, CDR2 YFSETQ, per germline. The ends lost 2 bases at V and 6 bases at J; junction bases unmatched: 4. CDR3 sequence (DNA): TGCGCCAGCAGCTTTCGGGACAGCCCTGAAGCTTTCTTT. Translating gives CASSFRDSPEAFF. The variable domain in full, with the rest retrieved from reference TRBV5-1 and TRBJ1-1, is KAGVTQTPRYLIKTRGQQVTLSCSPISGHRSVSWYQQTPGQGLQFLFEYFSETQRNKGNFPGRFSGRQFSNSRSEMNVSTLELGDSALYLCASSFRDSPEAFFGQGTRLTVV.

The chain has TRBV28 and TRBJ1-4; D is unclear. V was clipped by 5 bases and J by 0 bases, with 10 bases between them. The germline V gene has CDR1 MDHEN and CDR2 SYDVKM. This CDR3 spans 15 amino acids. The CDR3 DNA sequence: TGTGCCAGCAGTCCGGACTCAGCAACTAATGAAAAACTGTTTTTT. Translating gives CASSPDSATNEKLFF.

The sample holds a few counts of this clone. The rearrangement joins TRBV7-8 to TRBJ2-7; a weak D match, TRBD2 (7 bases). V was cut by 1 base and J by 10 bases, with 32 bases left in between. The CDR3 contains 19 residues. From germline, CDR1 is SGHVS and CDR2 FQNEAQ. The CDR3 DNA follows: TGTGCCAGCAGCTTAGGTGCTATGGGTGTGGGGGGGCCCCCGCCCCATCAGTACTTC. Its translation: CASSLGAMGVGGPPPHQYF.

This clone was picked up a small number of times. This sequence joins TRBV6-5 and TRBJ2-7; a weak D match, TRBD2 (6 bases). The CDR3 is 15 residues long. Germline CDR1 reads MNHEY; CDR2 reads SVGAGI. Deletions cut 4 bases from V and 3 bases from J, with 16 bases between. The CDR3 region has the DNA TGTGCCAGCAGTTCGTCTCCGGGACTGAGCTACGAGCAGTACTTC. Protein sequence: CASSSSPGLSYEQYF.